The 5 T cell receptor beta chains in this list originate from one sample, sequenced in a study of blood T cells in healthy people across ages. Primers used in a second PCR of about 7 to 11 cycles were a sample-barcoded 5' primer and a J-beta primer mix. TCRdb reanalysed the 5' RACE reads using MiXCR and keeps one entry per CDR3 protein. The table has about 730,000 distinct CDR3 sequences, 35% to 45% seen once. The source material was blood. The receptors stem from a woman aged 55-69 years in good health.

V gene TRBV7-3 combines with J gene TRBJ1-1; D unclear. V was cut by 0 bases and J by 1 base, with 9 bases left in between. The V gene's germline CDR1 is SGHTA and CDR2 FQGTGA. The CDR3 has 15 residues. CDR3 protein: CASSLTGRPNTEAFF. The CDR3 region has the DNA TGTGCCAGCAGCTTAACGGGCAGGCCGAACACTGAAGCTTTCTTT.

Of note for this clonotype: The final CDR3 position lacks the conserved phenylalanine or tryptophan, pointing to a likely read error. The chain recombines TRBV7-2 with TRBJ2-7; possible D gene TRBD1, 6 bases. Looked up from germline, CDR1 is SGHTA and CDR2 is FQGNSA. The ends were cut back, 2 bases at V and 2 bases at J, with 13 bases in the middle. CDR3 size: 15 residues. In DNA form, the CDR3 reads TGTGCCAGCAGCTTAAGGACAGTGGCCCCCTACGAGCAGTACTCC. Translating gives CASSLRTVAPYEQYS.

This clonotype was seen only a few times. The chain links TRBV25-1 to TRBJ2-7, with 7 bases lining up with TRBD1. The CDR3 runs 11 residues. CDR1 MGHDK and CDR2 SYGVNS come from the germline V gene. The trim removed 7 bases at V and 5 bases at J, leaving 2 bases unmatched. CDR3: CASTQGDEQYF. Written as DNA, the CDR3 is TGTGCCAGCACCCAGGGGGACGAGCAGTACTTC.

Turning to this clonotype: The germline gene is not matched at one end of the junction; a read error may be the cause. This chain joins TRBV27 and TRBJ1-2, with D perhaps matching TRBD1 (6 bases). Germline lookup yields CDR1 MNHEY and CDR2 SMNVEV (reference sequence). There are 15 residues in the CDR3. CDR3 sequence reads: CAGSGQGQPFGGYTF. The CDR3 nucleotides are TGTGCCGGCAGTGGCCAGGGACAACCATTCGGGGGCTACACCTTC.

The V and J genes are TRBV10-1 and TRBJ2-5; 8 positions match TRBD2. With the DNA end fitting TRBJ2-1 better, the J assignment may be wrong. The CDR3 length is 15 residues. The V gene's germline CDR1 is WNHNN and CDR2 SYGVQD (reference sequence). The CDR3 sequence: CASSERVAGQETQFF. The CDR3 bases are TGCGCCAGCAGTGAAAGGGTAGCGGGGCAAGAGACCCAGTTCTTC.